The rows below give T cell receptor beta chains drawn from one sample of a study of OX40 agonist ivuxolimab in advanced cancers. The data were produced by immunoSEQ multiplex PCR, yet TCRdb's version contains in-frame clones alone and is incomplete. The sample yields tens of thousands of clones, 89% seen once. Here the sequenced sample was CD4+ or CD8+ T cells sorted from blood, taken in a trial of the OX40 agonist ivuxolimab. These receptors came from an adult with an advanced solid tumor such as melanoma, head and neck, liver or kidney cancer. Both conserved end residues are part of each CDR3. D genes are given only for firm matches. Clone sizes are given selectively: once, few, many, or a class where the clone is expanded.

V,size,J,D,CDR3,DNA
TRBV6-4,.,TRBJ2-3,.,CATTQTGGTTDTQYF,TGTGCCACCACCCAGACAGGCGGAACCACAGATACGCAGTATTTT
TRBV7-9,.,TRBJ2-5,.,CASSLGQIQETQYF,TGTGCCAGCAGCTTAGGGCAGATCCAAGAGACCCAGTACTTC
TRBV2,.,TRBJ1-2,.,CASSAGTRTYGYTF,TGTGCCAGCAGTGCTGGCACCCGCACCTATGGCTACACCTTC
TRBV30,.,TRBJ1-1,.,CAWVDILNTEAFF,TGTGCCTGGGTAGACATTTTGAACACTGAAGCTTTCTTT
TRBV11-2,once,TRBJ2-3,TRBD1,CASSLDLLMGQSTDTQYF,TGTGCCAGCAGCTTAGATTTATTAATGGGACAGAGTACAGATACGCAGTATTTT
TRBV19,.,TRBJ1-5,.,CASSIKITSNQPQHF,TGTGCCAGTAGTATTAAGATCACGAGCAATCAGCCCCAGCATTTT
TRBV11-2,.,TRBJ2-1,TRBD2,CASSLEAGVYNEQFF,TGTGCCAGCAGCTTAGAGGCGGGGGTCTACAATGAGCAGTTCTTC
TRBV28,few,TRBJ1-5,TRBD1,CASSLWSGGPRQPQHF,TGTGCCAGCAGTTTATGGTCAGGGGGCCCACGCCAGCCCCAGCATTTT
TRBV6-1,.,TRBJ1-5,.,CASSEGRVDPQHF,TGTGCCAGCAGTGAAGGCAGAGTCGACCCCCAGCATTTT
TRBV6-6,.,TRBJ1-3,TRBD1,CASSTGGSGNTIYF,TGTGCCAGCAGTACAGGGGGCTCTGGAAACACCATATATTTT
TRBV28,.,TRBJ1-3,TRBD1,CASSLHRDRGNTIYF,TGTGCCAGCAGCTTGCACCGGGACAGAGGGAACACCATATATTTT
TRBV28,.,TRBJ2-1,.,CASSLLANEQFF,TGTGCCAGCAGTTTATTAGCAAATGAGCAGTTCTTC
TRBV18,.,TRBJ1-4,.,CASSPSLIWGEKLFF,TGTGCCAGCTCCCCCAGCCTCATTTGGGGTGAAAAACTGTTTTTT
TRBV29-1,.,TRBJ1-2,TRBD1,CSVASGTGDYGYTF,TGCAGCGTCGCAAGCGGGACAGGGGACTATGGCTACACCTTC
TRBV19,once,TRBJ2-2,.,CASSIPDRDNTGELFF,TGTGCCAGTAGTATCCCGGACCGAGACAACACCGGGGAGCTGTTTTTT
TRBV4-3,.,TRBJ2-1,TRBD2,CASSQDRVRTSGSTQFF,TGCGCCAGCAGCCAAGATCGGGTACGGACTAGCGGGAGTACGCAGTTCTTC
TRBV7-9,.,TRBJ2-1,.,CASSLVQGNYNEQFF,TGTGCCAGCAGTCTAGTCCAGGGGAACTACAATGAGCAGTTCTTC
TRBV5-6,.,TRBJ1-3,.,CASSIGTAVPVYF,TGTGCCAGCAGCATTGGGACCGCCGTCCCCGTATATTTT
TRBV7-6,.,TRBJ1-1,.,CASSPEGIRTEAFF,TGTGCCAGCAGCCCCGAAGGGATACGAACTGAAGCTTTCTTT
TRBV4-3,.,TRBJ1-2,.,CASSQEPVAGTF,TGCGCCAGCAGCCAAGAACCGGTCGCGGGGACCTTC
TRBV30,.,TRBJ1-5,.,CAWSIPRDTAGQPQHF,TGTGCCTGGAGCATTCCTCGGGACACCGCGGGGCAGCCCCAGCATTTT
TRBV7-8,.,TRBJ1-1,.,CASSLFMSSEEAFF,TGTGCCAGCAGCTTATTTATGAGTTCGGAGGAAGCTTTCTTT
TRBV27,.,TRBJ1-1,.,CASSIYPGVTEAFF,TGTGCCAGCAGTATTTACCCGGGGGTCACTGAAGCTTTCTTT
TRBV5-4,.,TRBJ2-7,TRBD2,CASSPWTSGSDEQYF,TGTGCCAGCAGCCCTTGGACTAGCGGGAGCGACGAGCAGTACTTC
TRBV30,.,TRBJ2-5,.,CAFEAGQETQYF,TGTGCCTTCGAGGCGGGACAAGAGACCCAGTACTTC